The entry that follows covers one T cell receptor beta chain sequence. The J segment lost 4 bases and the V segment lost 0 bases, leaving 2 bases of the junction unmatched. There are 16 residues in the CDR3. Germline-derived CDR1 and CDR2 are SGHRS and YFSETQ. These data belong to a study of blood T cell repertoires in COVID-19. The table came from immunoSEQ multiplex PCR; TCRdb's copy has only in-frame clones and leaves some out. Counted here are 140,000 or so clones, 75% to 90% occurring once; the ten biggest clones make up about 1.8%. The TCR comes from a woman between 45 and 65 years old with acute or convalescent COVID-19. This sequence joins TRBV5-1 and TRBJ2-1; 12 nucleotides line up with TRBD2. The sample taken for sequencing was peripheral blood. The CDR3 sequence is CASSLVLAGGYNEQFF. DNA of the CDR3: TGCGCCAGCAGCTTGGTCCTAGCGGGAGGGTACAATGAGCAGTTCTTC. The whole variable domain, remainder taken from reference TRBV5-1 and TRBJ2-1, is KAGVTQTPRYLIKTRGQQVTLSCSPISGHRSVSWYQQTPGQGLQFLFEYFSETQRNKGNFPGRFSGRQFSNSRSEMNVSTLELGDSALYLCASSLVLAGGYNEQFFGPGTRLTVL.